One sample yielded the 5 T cell receptor beta chains listed below, sequenced in a study of beta chain features in type 1 diabetes. Study results and limitations: Type 1 diabetes patients had TCRB CDR3s that were shorter (moderately but significantly so) in all four CD4+ subsets.

These receptors lack a known antigen. Of the isolated RNA, all was reverse transcribed, and so the sequenced material was expressed TCRB transcripts. The method was immunoSEQ multiplex PCR; TCRdb's version includes in-frame clones alone and lacks a portion of them. The profile covers about 160,000 clones, with almost 65% appearing a single time and approximately 0.09% taken by the ten largest. The specimen was naive CD4+ T cells from blood. Receptors were obtained from a man aged 30 to 45 with type 1 diabetes.

This clone was detected a few times. The chain carries TRBV29-1 and TRBJ1-1; TRBD1 agrees at 7 bases. Germline values: CDR1 SQVTM, CDR2 ANQGSEA. The trim removed 5 bases at V and 6 bases at J, leaving 3 bases unmatched. There are 11 residues in the CDR3. CDR3 residues: CSVLGGPEAFF. DNA for the CDR3: TGCAGCGTTCTAGGGGGCCCTGAAGCTTTCTTT.

This clone was detected a few times. V gene TRBV2 combines with J gene TRBJ2-5; D is ambiguous. The CDR3 has 14 residues. With 4 bases removed from V and 3 bases from J, the gap between germline ends came to 12 bases. Germline lookup yields CDR1 SNHLY and CDR2 FYNNEI. CDR3 coding DNA: TGTGCCAGCAGTGTTATCGTTCCGGAAGAGACCCAGTACTTC. Protein sequence: CASSVIVPEETQYF.

The genes are TRBV7-9 and TRBJ1-1; D is perhaps TRBD1 (6 bases). Germline V gene sequence: CDR1 SEHNR, CDR2 FQNEAQ (reference sequence). V dropped 2 bases and J dropped 4 bases, with 14 bases sitting between them. CDR3 length: 15 residues. CDR3 coding DNA: TGTGCCAGCAGCTTACATCAGGGGATGGGCACTGAAGCTTTCTTT. Its protein is CASSLHQGMGTEAFF.

V and J are TRBV9 and TRBJ2-5; TRBD1 or TRBD2 may be the D gene (5 bases each). V dropped 0 bases and J dropped 2 bases, with 11 bases sitting between them. The germline CDR1 and CDR2 sequences are SGDLS and YYNGEE. CDR3 length: 15 amino acids. The CDR3 loop is CASSVDPGPQETQYF. The DNA of the CDR3 is TGTGCCAGCAGCGTAGACCCGGGACCACAAGAGACCCAGTACTTC.

The rearrangement joins TRBV6-5 to TRBJ2-7, with 7 bases identical to TRBD1. The CDR3 length is 15 residues. Germline loops: CDR1 MNHEY, CDR2 SVGAGI. The V gene end was trimmed by 2 bases and the J gene end by 4 bases; junction bases not matched to a gene: 8. The CDR3 reads CASSYDRDTKYEQYF. Written as DNA, the CDR3 is TGTGCCAGCAGTTACGACAGGGACACCAAGTACGAGCAGTACTTC.